The present entry profiles one TCR beta chain with its context. Its antigen has not been determined. Base qualities are not provided; no much larger clone lies one nucleotide away. The approximately 39 donors, aged 6 to 90 years, were systemically healthy Caucasian individuals from Russia. Each donor gave about 10 milliliters of peripheral blood, drawn into EDTA-treated Vacutainer tubes. Ficoll-Paque density-gradient centrifugation was used to isolate PBMCs, with at least 6.5 million obtained per sample. Total RNA was extracted from PBMCs with Trizol reagent, with at least 6 micrograms obtained per sample. For every donor, flow cytometry on a PBMC aliquot measured the percentage of naive CD45RAhigh/CD27high T cells. The protocol used for the library was 5' RACE. These reads were obtained on an Illumina HiSeq 2500. A second PCR of about 6 to 12 cycles was run with a J-beta primer mix and a sample-barcoded 5' primer. A unique molecular identifier was introduced onto each TCR beta cDNA molecule by a template-switch 5' adaptor carrying 12 random nucleotides. Each sample yielded at least 3 million CDR3-containing paired-end reads. First-strand cDNA was synthesized from all RNA with the Mint cDNA synthesis kit, primed by a TRBC-specific oligonucleotide. Following uracil-DNA glycosylase treatment, a first 18-cycle PCR with universal primers M1SS and BC2_uni_R was performed on all cDNA. The source study handled its data this way. Each sample was normalized by randomly selecting 1 million high-quality reads, each carrying a distinct molecular identifier. Instead of being binned into consensus sequences, reads with shared molecular identifiers were discarded. MiTCR, with a Q25 quality threshold and the strictest error-elimination algorithm, was used for CDR3 identification, clonotype clustering and error correction. Lower-bound total TCR beta diversity was estimated with a nonparametric unseen species model using Euler transformation. TCRdb reworked the public reads: Q25 trimming with fastp, MiXCR clone assembly, productive beta chains retained. Every CDR3 protein is listed once, alongside the most common genes and DNA of its rows. The V and J calls shown here were made by TCRdb, not taken from the authors' results. This sample has about 1.5 million distinct CDR3 sequences in its table, and 42% of those were observed once. The ten largest clonotypes hold around 4% of the sample.

The source of the sample is a study of blood T cells in healthy people across ages (dated by TCRdb to the mid-2010s). The study in broad terms: In model experiments, template switching captured about one uniquely barcoded TCR beta cDNA molecule for every two T cells. Age-related changes in TCR beta repertoire diversity were measured in the study by deep sequencing normalized with unique cDNA molecular identifiers. Donors were grouped into four age groups: young (average 16 years), middle-aged (39), aged (approximately 67) and long-lived (82). To avoid experimental bias, donors of different ages were spread randomly across the sequencing lanes. Using the same blood draw, the study looked at two additional independent replicas of 1 million unique cDNA reads for two donors, one aged 18 to 30 and the other aged 80 or older. Results and caveats for the whole study, not just this receptor: As age increased, observed TCR beta diversity per million T cells dropped in a roughly linear way, and a significant reduction was already evident by age about 40. Because profiling used bulk unsorted PBMCs, naive and antigen-experienced compartments could not be compared conclusively. Donor CMV infection status was unknown, potentially confounding age-related changes in expanded clonotypes. Estimates of total diversity based on one million sequenced T cells were regarded as lower bounds and as underestimates. There was a strong correlation between observed TCR beta diversity and the percentage of naive T cells measured by flow cytometry. Compared with the aged group, more naive CD4+ T cells, fewer expanded clones and increased TCR diversity were shown by the long-lived group, suggesting age selection.

At the junction V is shortened by 3 bases and J by 5 bases; bases outside the gene matches: 3. CDR3 length: 15 amino acids, cysteine to phenylalanine. Of the read, only the CDR3 DNA is kept; its 45 bases are in frame from base 1. The sequenced sample was blood. The rearranged chain carries TRBV12-3 or TRBV12-4 and TRBJ2-7, with 14 bases matching TRBD2. The source is a woman between 18 and 29 years old in good health. The CDR3 in this case is CASSFRLAGGHEQYF. In nucleotides, the sequence is TGTGCCAGCAGTTTCAGACTAGCGGGAGGGCACGAGCAGTACTTC.